A single sample is the source of the 14 T cell receptor beta chains below, sequenced in a study of blood T cells in healthy people across ages. A second 7 to 11 cycle PCR used barcoded and J-beta primers. TCRdb fed the 5' RACE reads into MiXCR, producing one record per CDR3 protein. The data contain 750,000 to 950,000 distinct CDR3 sequences, about 28% of them singletons. The same sample was also studied in work on T cells of mothers and their children.

The material sequenced was blood. These receptors all stem from a woman in her 40s in good health.

This chain links TRBV12-3 or TRBV12-4 with TRBJ1-5, with a weak D call TRBD1 (5 bases). The CDR3 runs 15 residues. Deletions cut 1 base from V and 7 bases from J, with 14 bases between. As DNA, the CDR3 is TGTGCCAGCAGTTTAGAGGGCAGGGTAAAACAGCCCCAGCATTTT. This codes for CASSLEGRVKQPQHF.

This clonotype was seen ten or more times. The rearrangement links TRBV20-1 to TRBJ2-7; 11 bases agree with TRBD2. This CDR3 is built from 16 residues. Trimming at V came to 2 bases and at J to 7 bases, leaving 13 bases not matched to a gene. Germline-derived CDR1 and CDR2 are DFQATT and SNEGSKA (reference sequence). CDR3 amino acids: CSARSPLAGAGGEQYF. In DNA form, the CDR3 reads TGCAGTGCTAGATCCCCACTAGCGGGGGCTGGGGGGGAGCAGTACTTC.

This clonotype was seen a handful of times. The chain recombines TRBV20-1 with TRBJ1-1; D uncertain. The ends were cut back, 5 bases at V and 0 bases at J, with 16 bases in the middle. This CDR3 region has 15 residues. Germline loops: CDR1 DFQATT, CDR2 SNEGSKA (reference sequence). CDR3 residues: CSAEEAETMNTEAFF. Written as DNA, the CDR3 is TGCAGTGCTGAGGAGGCAGAAACAATGAACACTGAAGCTTTCTTT.

This clonotype has a count of ten or more. This rearrangement joins TRBV12-3 or TRBV12-4 to TRBJ2-3; D might be TRBD2 (6 bases). The CDR3 runs to 15 residues. The V end lost 7 bases, the J end lost 2 bases, and 16 bases lay between the germline ends. The CDR3 nucleotides are TGTGCCAGCACCCCCGACGGGACTGACACAGATACGCAGTATTTT. This translates into CASTPDGTDTDTQYF.

The chain recombines TRBV3-1 with TRBJ2-2, with D perhaps assigned TRBD1 or TRBD2 (5 bases each). V lost 4 bases to trimming and J lost 5 bases, with 14 bases between them. Germline CDR1 and CDR2: LGHDT and YNNKEL (reference sequence). The CDR3 consists of 15 residues. For the CDR3, the DNA is TGTGCCAGCAGCCTCGGGGCTATTGGGACCGGGGAGCTGTTTTTT. Translating gives CASSLGAIGTGELFF.

The chain has TRBV5-1 and TRBJ1-2; the D gene is possibly TRBD1 (6 bases). Trimming took 2 bases from V and 4 from J, leaving 15 bases between them. This CDR3 has 15 residues. CDR1 is SGHRS, CDR2 YFSETQ, per germline. CDR3 in DNA: TGCGCCAGCAGCTTAATACAGGGTGTGGGCTATGGCTACACCTTC. The encoded protein is CASSLIQGVGYGYTF.

This rearrangement joins TRBV14 to TRBJ1-1; no reliable D call. Germline V lookup: CDR1 SGHDN, CDR2 FVKESK. The CDR3 contains 13 residues. The V and J ends lost 5 bases and 3 bases respectively, with 10 bases between them. The CDR3 nucleotides are TGTGCCAGCAGCGAACAGATGGACACTGAAGCTTTCTTT. It is translated as CASSEQMDTEAFF.

In DNA form, the CDR3 reads TGCAGTGCTAGAGATATTTTGGGTCGGTGGGGCGCAAAAGAGACCCAGTACTTC. Protein product: CSARDILGRWGAKETQYF. The chain has TRBV20-1 and TRBJ2-5, with D possibly TRBD1 on 5 matching bases. CDR3 length: 18 amino acids. The V gene lost 0 bases and the J gene lost 3 bases, with 23 bases spanning the gap. Germline CDR1 and CDR2: DFQATT and SNEGSKA (reference sequence).

Many counts were recorded for this clonotype. This rearrangement joins TRBV5-1 to TRBJ1-5; no clear D. Germline V gene sequence: CDR1 SGHRS, CDR2 YFSETQ. The CDR3 sequence is 15 residues long. Between the trimmed V and J ends, which lost 0 bases and 0 bases, there was a span of 7 bases. CDR3 in DNA: TGCGCCAGCAGCTTGGAAGGAGATAGCAATCAGCCCCAGCATTTT. Amino acid sequence: CASSLEGDSNQPQHF.

The chain links TRBV5-1 to TRBJ2-7; D might be TRBD2 (6 bases). Trimming left V 0 bases short and J 2 bases short, with 12 bases between. The CDR3 consists of 15 residues. Per the germline V gene, CDR1 is SGHRS and CDR2 is YFSETQ. CDR3 residues: CASSLGGDLPYEQYF. The CDR3 DNA is TGCGCCAGCAGCTTGGGGGGGGACCTACCCTACGAGCAGTACTTC. The full variable domain, its missing parts supplied by reference TRBV5-1 and TRBJ2-7, is KAGVTQTPRYLIKTRGQQVTLSCSPISGHRSVSWYQQTPGQGLQFLFEYFSETQRNKGNFPGRFSGRQFSNSRSEMNVSTLELGDSALYLCASSLGGDLPYEQYFGPGTRLTVT.

In this sample, this clonotype turned up many times. The CDR3 DNA reads as TGCGCCAGCAGCCAAGGAGGGGAGTACCAAGAGACCCAGTACTTC. This sequence encodes CASSQGGEYQETQYF. The chain uses TRBV4-1 and TRBJ2-5; D might be TRBD1 or TRBD2, each matching 5 bases. Germline CDR1 reads MGHRA; CDR2 reads YSYEKL. Trimming pared 1 base from V and 0 bases from J, leaving 9 bases between. There are 15 residues in the CDR3.

This clonotype occurred many times. The chain couples TRBV7-2 to TRBJ2-3; TRBD1 matches at 10 bases. V gave up 5 bases and J gave up 3 bases; unmatched junction bases: 11. The CDR3 length is 17 residues. Looked up from germline, CDR1 is SGHTA and CDR2 is FQGNSA. The CDR3 loop is CASSEAAGTGATDTQYF. In nucleotides, the CDR3 is TGTGCCAGCAGCGAAGCGGCCGGGACAGGGGCAACAGATACGCAGTATTTT.

A word on this clonotype: A much larger clone lies a single base off, so this may be a read error. Here the CDR3 DNA reads TGCAGCGTTGGGGCAGGCGGCTCTGGGGCCAACGTCCTGACTTTC. Protein product: CSVGAGGSGANVLTF. The chain links TRBV29-1 to TRBJ2-6, with D unclear. The germline V gene has CDR1 SQVTM and CDR2 ANQGSEA. The CDR3 consists of 15 residues. V was clipped by 4 bases and J by 0 bases, with 10 bases between them.

This clonotype was counted ten times or more. The chain recombines TRBV4-1 with TRBJ2-1, with 8 positions matching TRBD1. The germline V gene has CDR1 MGHRA and CDR2 YSYEKL. V dropped 0 bases and J dropped 4; count of bases not matched to a gene: 5. The CDR3 runs to 16 residues. This chain's CDR3 is CASSQDRQGPYNEQFF. The CDR3, as DNA: TGCGCCAGCAGCCAAGATCGACAGGGGCCTTACAATGAGCAGTTCTTC.